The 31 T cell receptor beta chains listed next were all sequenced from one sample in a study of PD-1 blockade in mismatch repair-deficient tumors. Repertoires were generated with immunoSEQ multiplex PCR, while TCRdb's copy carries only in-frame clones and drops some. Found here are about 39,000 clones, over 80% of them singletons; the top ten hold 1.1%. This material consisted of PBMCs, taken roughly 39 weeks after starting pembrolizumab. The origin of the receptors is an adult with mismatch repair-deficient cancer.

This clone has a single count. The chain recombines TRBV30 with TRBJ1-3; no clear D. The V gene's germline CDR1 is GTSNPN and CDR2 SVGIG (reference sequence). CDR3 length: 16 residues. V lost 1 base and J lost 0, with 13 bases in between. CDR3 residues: CAWSGKEQYSGNTIYF. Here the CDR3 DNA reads TGTGCCTGGAGTGGCAAGGAGCAGTACTCTGGAAACACCATATATTTT.

The CDR3 protein is CASSDQGNTEAFF. DNA of the CDR3: TGTGCCAGCAGTGACCAGGGGAACACTGAAGCTTTCTTT. The chain uses TRBV2 and TRBJ1-1; D is possibly TRBD1 (5 bases). The CDR3 length is 13 residues. The germline V gene has CDR1 SNHLY and CDR2 FYNNEI. V was shortened by 3 bases and J by 1 base, with 6 bases between the two germline ends.

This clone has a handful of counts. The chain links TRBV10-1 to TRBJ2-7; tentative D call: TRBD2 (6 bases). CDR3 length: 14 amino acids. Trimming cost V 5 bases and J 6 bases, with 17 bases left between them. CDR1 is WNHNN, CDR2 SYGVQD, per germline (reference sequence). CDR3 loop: CASSPGSGAGEQYF. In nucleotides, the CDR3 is TGCGCCAGCAGTCCCGGGAGTGGGGCCGGCGAGCAGTACTTC.

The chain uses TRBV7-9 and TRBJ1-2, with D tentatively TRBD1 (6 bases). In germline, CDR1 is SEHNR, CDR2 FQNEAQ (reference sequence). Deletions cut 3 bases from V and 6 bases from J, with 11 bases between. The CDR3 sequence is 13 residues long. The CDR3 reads CASSFYRDDGYTF. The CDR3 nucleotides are TGTGCCAGCAGCTTTTACAGGGATGATGGCTACACCTTC.

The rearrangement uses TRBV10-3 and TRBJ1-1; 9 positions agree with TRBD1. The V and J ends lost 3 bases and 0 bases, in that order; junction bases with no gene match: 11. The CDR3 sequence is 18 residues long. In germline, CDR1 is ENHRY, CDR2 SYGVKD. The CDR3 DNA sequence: TGTGCCATCAGTGACCCGACAGGGGGTTCCGAAATGAACACTGAAGCTTTCTTT. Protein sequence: CAISDPTGGSEMNTEAFF.

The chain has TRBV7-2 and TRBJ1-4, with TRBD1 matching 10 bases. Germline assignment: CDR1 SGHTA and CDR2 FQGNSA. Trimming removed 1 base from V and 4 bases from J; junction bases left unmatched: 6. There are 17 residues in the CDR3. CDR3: CASSLEGQGRSNEKLFF. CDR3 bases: TGTGCCAGCAGCTTAGAGGGACAGGGGCGGAGTAATGAAAAACTGTTTTTT. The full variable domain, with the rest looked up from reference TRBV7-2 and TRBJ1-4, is GAGVSQSPSNKVTEKGKDVELRCDPISGHTALYWYRQSLGQGLEFLIYFQGNSAPDKSGLPSDRFSAERTGGSVSTLTIQRTQQEDSAVYLCASSLEGQGRSNEKLFFGSGTQLSVL.

CDR3 loop: CASGPGGYQPQHF. Written as DNA, the CDR3 is TGTGCTAGTGGTCCAGGGGGTTATCAGCCCCAGCATTTT. This chain links TRBV12-5 with TRBJ1-5; 7 nucleotides line up with TRBD1. The V segment lost 5 bases and the J segment 5 bases; nucleotides outside the gene matches: 3. The CDR3 consists of 13 residues. Germline CDR1 reads LGHNT; CDR2 reads FRNRAP.

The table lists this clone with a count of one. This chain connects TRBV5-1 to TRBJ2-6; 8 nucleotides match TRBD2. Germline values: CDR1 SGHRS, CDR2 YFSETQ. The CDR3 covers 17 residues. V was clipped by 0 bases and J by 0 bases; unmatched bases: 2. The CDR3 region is CASSLAGGGSGANVLTF. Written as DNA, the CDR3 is TGCGCCAGCAGCTTGGCCGGGGGGGGCTCTGGGGCCAACGTCCTGACTTTC.

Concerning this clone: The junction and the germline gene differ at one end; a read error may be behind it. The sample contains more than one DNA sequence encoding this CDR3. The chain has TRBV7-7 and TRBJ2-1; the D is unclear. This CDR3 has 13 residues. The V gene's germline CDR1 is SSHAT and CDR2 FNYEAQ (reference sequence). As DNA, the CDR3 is TGTGCTAGCAGCTTAGGTCTTAACAATGAGCAGTTCTTC. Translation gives CASSLGLNNEQFF.

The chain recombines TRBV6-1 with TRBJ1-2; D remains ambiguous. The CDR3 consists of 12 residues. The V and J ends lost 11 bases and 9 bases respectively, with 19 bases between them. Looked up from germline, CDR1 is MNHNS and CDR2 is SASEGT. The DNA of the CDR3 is TGTGCCGCGACGGGATTTTGGGCGAGCTACACCTTC. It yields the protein CAATGFWASYTF.

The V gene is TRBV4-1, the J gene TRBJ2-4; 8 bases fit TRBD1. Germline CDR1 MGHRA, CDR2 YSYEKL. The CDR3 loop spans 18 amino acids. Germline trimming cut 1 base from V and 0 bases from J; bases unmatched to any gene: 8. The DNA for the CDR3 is TGCGCCAGCAGCCAAGGAGCGGCAGGGGGCGAAGCCAAAAACATTCAGTACTTC. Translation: CASSQGAAGGEAKNIQYF.

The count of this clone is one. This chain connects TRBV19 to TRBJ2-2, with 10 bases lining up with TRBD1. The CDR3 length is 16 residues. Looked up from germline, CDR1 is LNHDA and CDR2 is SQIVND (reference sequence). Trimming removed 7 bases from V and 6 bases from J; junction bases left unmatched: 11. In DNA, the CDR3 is TGTGCCAGTAAGAATGGAGGGACAGGGGTCGCCGGGGAGCTGTTTTTT. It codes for CASKNGGTGVAGELFF.

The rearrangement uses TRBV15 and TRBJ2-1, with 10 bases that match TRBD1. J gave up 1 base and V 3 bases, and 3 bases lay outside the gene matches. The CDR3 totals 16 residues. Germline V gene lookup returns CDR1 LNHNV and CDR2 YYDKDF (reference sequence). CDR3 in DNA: TGTGCCACCAGCAGCCGGGACAGGGGTTCCTACAATGAGCAGTTCTTC. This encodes CATSSRDRGSYNEQFF.

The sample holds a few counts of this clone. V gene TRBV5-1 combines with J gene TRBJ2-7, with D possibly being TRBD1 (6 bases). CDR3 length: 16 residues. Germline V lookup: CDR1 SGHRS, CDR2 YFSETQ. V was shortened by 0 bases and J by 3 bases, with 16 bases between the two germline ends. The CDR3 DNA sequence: TGCGCCAGCAGCTTGGCTTTCCCAGGGGCTATCTACGAGCAGTACTTC. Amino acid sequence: CASSLAFPGAIYEQYF. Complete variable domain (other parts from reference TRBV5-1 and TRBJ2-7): KAGVTQTPRYLIKTRGQQVTLSCSPISGHRSVSWYQQTPGQGLQFLFEYFSETQRNKGNFPGRFSGRQFSNSRSEMNVSTLELGDSALYLCASSLAFPGAIYEQYFGPGTRLTVT.

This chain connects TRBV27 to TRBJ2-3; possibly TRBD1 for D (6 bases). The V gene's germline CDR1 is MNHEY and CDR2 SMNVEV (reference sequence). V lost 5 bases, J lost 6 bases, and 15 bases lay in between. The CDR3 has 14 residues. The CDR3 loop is CASSQTGFLDTQYF. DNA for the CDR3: TGTGCCAGCAGTCAAACAGGGTTTCTGGATACGCAGTATTTT.

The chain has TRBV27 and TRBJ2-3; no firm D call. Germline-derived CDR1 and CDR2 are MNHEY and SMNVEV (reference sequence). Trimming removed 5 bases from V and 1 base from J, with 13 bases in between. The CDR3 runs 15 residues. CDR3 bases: TGTGCCAGCAGTCCCAAGAGACGGGGCACAGATACGCAGTATTTT. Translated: CASSPKRRGTDTQYF.

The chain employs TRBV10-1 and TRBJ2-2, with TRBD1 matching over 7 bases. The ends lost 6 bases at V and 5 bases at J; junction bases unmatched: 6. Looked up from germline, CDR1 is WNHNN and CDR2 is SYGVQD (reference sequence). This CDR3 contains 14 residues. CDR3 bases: TGCGCCAGCAGAGCTTTCAGGGGGACCGGGGAGCTGTTTTTT. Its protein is CASRAFRGTGELFF.

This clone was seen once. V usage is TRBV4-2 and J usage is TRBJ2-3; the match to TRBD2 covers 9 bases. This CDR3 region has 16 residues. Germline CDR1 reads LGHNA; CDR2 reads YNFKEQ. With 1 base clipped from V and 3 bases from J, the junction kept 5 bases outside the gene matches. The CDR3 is CASSQVGAGGTDTQYF. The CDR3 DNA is TGTGCCAGCAGCCAAGTCGGAGCGGGAGGTACAGATACGCAGTATTTT.

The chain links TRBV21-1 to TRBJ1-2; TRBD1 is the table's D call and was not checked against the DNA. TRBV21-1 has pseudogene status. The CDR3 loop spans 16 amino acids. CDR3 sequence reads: CATKIETGGEGYGYTF. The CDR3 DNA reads TGTGCCACCAAAATAGAGACAGGGGGCGAAGGGTATGGCTACACCTTC.

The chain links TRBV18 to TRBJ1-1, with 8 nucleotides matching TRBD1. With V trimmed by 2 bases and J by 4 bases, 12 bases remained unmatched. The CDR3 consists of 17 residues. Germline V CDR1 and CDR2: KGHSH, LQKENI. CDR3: CASSPSQGVTEGTEAFF. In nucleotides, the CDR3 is TGTGCCAGCTCACCATCACAGGGGGTGACGGAGGGCACTGAAGCTTTCTTT.

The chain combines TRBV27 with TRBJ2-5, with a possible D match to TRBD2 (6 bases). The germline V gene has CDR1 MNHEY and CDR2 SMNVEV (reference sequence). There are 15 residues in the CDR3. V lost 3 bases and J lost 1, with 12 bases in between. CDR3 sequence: CASSFRFGGQETQYF. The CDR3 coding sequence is TGTGCCAGCAGTTTCCGCTTCGGGGGCCAAGAGACCCAGTACTTC.

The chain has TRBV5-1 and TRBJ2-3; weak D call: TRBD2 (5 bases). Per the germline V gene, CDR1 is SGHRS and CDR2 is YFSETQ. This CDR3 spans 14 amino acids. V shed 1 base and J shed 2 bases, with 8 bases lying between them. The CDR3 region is CASSLRTHTDTQYF. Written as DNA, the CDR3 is TGCGCCAGCAGCTTGAGGACTCACACAGATACGCAGTATTTT.

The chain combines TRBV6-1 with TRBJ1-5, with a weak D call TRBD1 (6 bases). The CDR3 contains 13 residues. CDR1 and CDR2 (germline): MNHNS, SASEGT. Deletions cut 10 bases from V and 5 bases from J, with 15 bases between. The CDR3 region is CATEGVNDQPQHF. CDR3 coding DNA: TGTGCCACCGAGGGGGTTAATGATCAGCCCCAGCATTTT.

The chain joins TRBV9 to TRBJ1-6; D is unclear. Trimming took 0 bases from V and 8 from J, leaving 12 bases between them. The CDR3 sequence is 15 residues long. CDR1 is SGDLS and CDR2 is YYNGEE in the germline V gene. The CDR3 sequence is CASSVGISGDSPLHF. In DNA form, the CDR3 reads TGTGCCAGCAGCGTAGGGATCTCTGGAGATTCACCCCTCCACTTT.

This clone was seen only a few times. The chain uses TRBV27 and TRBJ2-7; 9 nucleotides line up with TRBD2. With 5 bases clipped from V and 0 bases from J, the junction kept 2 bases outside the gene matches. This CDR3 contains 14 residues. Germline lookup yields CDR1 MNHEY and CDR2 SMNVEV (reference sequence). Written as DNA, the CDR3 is TGTGCCAGCAGTAAACTAGCGGGCTCCTACGAGCAGTACTTC. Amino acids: CASSKLAGSYEQYF.

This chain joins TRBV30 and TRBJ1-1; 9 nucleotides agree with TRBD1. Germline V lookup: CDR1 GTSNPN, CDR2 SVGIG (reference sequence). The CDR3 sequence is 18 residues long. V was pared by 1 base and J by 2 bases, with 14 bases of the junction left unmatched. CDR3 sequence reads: CAWSDEYGTGRVNTEAFF. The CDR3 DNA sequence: TGTGCCTGGAGTGACGAGTATGGGACAGGGCGCGTTAACACTGAAGCTTTCTTT.

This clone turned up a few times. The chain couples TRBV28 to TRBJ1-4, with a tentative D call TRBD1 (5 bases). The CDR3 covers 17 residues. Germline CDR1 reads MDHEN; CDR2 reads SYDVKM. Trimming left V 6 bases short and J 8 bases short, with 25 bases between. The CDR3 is CASSTHLRGGEGEKLFF. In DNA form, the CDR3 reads TGTGCCAGCAGCACTCACTTACGGGGAGGGGAGGGGGAAAAACTGTTTTTT.

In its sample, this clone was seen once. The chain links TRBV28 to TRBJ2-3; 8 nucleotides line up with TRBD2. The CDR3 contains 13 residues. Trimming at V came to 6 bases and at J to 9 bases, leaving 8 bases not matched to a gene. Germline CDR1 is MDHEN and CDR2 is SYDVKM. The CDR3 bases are TGTGCCAGCAGGCGAAGACTAGCGTCGACGCAGTATTTT. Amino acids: CASRRRLASTQYF.

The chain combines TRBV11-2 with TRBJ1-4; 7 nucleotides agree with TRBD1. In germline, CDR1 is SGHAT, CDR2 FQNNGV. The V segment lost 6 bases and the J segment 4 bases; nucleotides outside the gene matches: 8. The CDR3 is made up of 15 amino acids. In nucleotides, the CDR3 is TGTGCCAGCAGAGGTACAGGGGCCAGTAATGAAAAACTGTTTTTT. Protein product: CASRGTGASNEKLFF.

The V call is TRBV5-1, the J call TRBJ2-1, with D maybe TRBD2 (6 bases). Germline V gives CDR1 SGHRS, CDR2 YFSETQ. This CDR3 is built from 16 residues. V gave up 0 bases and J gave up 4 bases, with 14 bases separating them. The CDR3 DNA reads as TGCGCCAGCAGCTTGGGGAATTTAGCGGCTTACAATGAGCAGTTCTTC. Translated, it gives CASSLGNLAAYNEQFF.

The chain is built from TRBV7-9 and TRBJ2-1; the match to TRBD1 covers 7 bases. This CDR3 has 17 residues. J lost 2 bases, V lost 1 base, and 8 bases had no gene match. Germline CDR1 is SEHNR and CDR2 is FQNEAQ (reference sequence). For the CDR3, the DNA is TGTGCCAGCAGCTTAGAGGACAGGTTGGGGCCCTACAATGAGCAGTTCTTC. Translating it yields CASSLEDRLGPYNEQFF.